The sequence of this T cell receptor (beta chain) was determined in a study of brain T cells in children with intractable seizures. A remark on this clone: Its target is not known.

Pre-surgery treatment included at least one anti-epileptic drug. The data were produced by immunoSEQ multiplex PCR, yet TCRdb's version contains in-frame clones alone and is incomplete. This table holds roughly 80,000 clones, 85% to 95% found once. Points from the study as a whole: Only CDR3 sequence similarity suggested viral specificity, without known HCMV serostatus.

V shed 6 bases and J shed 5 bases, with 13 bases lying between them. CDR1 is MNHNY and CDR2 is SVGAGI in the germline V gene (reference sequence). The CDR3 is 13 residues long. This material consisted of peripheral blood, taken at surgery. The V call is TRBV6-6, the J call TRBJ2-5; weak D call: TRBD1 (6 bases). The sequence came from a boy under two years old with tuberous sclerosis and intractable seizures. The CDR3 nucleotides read TGTGCCAGCAGCTACAGGGAGCTGGAGACCCAGTACTTC. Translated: CASSYRELETQYF.